This T cell receptor beta chain was sequenced in a study of beta chain features in type 1 diabetes (dated by TCRdb to about 2018). Describing the broader study: Mean age, gender distribution, total cell number and subset yield did not differ between patients and healthy donors. Regulatory and stem cell-like memory subsets were isolated from only 8 patients and roughly eight healthy donors, whereas naive and central memory subsets came from all 28 donors. A total of 100 million to 140 million sorted cells were examined across all samples, and the number of cells per subset was strongly correlated with RNA yield. In the study, TCRB repertoires of sorted circulating CD4+ T cell subsets from recently diagnosed type 1 diabetes patients were compared with those of matched healthy donors.

Findings and caveats that apply to the study as a whole: Naive, central memory and regulatory TCRB repertoires appeared to be more similar among patients than among healthy donors. At VDJ recombination sites, patients with type 1 diabetes made fewer insertions and deleted more nucleotides, a pattern implying thymic rearrangement abnormalities. Because the HLA sub-analyses included only small numbers of individuals, any influence of HLA type on TCRB rearrangement was left unresolved. In all four CD4+ subsets, TCRB CDR3 length was moderately but significantly shorter in type 1 diabetes patients. Sequencing cDNA rather than genomic DNA could over-represent highly expressing activated cells, although activation and CD3 levels did not differ between groups. Shorter templates might have been favored by PCR, but patient and control samples were amplified and corrected together, so both groups would have been affected equally by any skew.

From each donor, a single peripheral blood sample of approximately 120 mL on average was drawn into heparinised tubes. Naive, central memory, regulatory and stem cell-like memory CD4+ T cells were sorted on a BD FACSAria II using a panel including CD45RO, CCR7, CD25, CD127, CD95 and CD27. Every sorted population had a purity above 98%. PBMCs were separated immediately by Lymphoprep density gradient centrifugation and were stained directly, without being cultured. So that batch effects would be minimized, each experiment stained and sorted samples in pairs, pairing one healthy donor with one patient. The entire amount of isolated RNA was reverse transcribed using the High Capacity cDNA Reverse Transcription Kit, so the sequenced TCRB transcripts were expressed ones. Deep immunoSEQ sequencing was performed on naive, central memory and regulatory T cell samples, with an average of roughly 3.5 million total reads per sample. Sorted cells were lysed in RLT buffer, and RNA was extracted using DNase-treated RNeasy Micro or Mini kits according to cell number. Each cell subset was processed separately to prevent cross-contamination, with patient and healthy donor samples processed together. TCRB sequences were amplified from cDNA with the immunoSEQ multiplex PCR, producing 87-bp fragments spanning the CDR3 region. Sequencing of the amplicons was performed on the Illumina HiSeq platform. Turning to the authors' computational methods: PCR bias was computationally corrected using synthetic template baselines, reads within Hamming distance 2 were collapsed, and singletons that could not be merged were discarded. Reads were aligned against IMGT so that V, D and J genes, CDR3 length and insertions or deletions at six rearrangement sites could be assigned. Within each subset, clonotype counts were normalized to sorted cell number, after which true diversity and Gini coefficients were computed with the tcR R package. Repertoire sharing was quantified using the overlap coefficient calculated on TCRB nucleotide sequences. Out-of-frame TCRB sequences from naive cells were analyzed to stand in for the pre-selection repertoire. TCRdb's version of the immuneACCESS table is confined to in-frame rearrangements and falls short of the full clone set. An unresolved V gene accounts for under half of the shortfall where checked; the remainder is of unknown origin. V and J calls and clone size are copied from that table; D and trimming were computed from the DNA. The table for this sample lists hundreds of thousands of clones; around 12% of them were counted only once. The top ten clones comprise more than 0.015% of the sample.

This clone was observed a few times. The antigen it recognizes is unknown. There are no base qualities to consult, and no much larger clone falls within one base. The sample was naive CD4+ T cells from blood. What the cell subset or site label conveys for this sample: true naive CD4+ T cells. This clonotype originated in a man between 18 and 29 years old in good health.

The DNA reads TGTGCCAGTACCGTAGCCCCGTGGAGAAAACTGTTTTTT. Its product reads: CASTVAPWRKLFF. The chain is encoded by TRBV19 joined to TRBJ1-4; no confident D gene assignment can be made. CDR1 LNHDA and CDR2 SQIVND were looked up in the germline V gene (reference sequence). The CDR3 measures 13 amino acids from cysteine to phenylalanine. Only the CDR3 DNA stays, 39 bases, in frame from base 1. V loses 7 bases, J loses 10 bases, and the germline ends lie 16 bases apart.